The sequence of this T cell receptor (beta chain) was determined in a study of T cells in Graves' hyperthyroidism and ophthalmopathy. Regarding the study as a whole: Blood also held most thyroid clonotypes expanded beyond 0.001. A median around six months before onset, the model predicted ophthalmopathy.

This clonotype was found many times. Its antigen is not known. The germline V and J ends were trimmed by 5 bases and 2 bases, with 13 bases remaining between them. The CDR3 consists of 15 residues. CDR1 is SGHTA, CDR2 FQGNSA, per germline. Amplified TCR beta CDR3 regions derived from RNA transcripts. TCR CDR3 underwent first-round RT-PCR with the HTBI primer set. From the multiplex PCR reads, TCRdb called clonotypes with MiXCR, one entry per CDR3 protein. The sample has a few hundred thousand distinct CDR3 sequences, over 12% seen once. Researchers barred patients who had uncontrolled infection, other autoimmune disease, pregnancy or lactation. Cells are PBMCs isolated from around 10 ml of fresh blood.

The TCR was taken from a woman aged 55 to 70 with Graves' ophthalmopathy. The sequencing sample was made of blood. The chain carries TRBV7-2 and TRBJ1-5; D is ambiguous. The CDR3: CASSRGTGGNQPQHF. For the CDR3, the DNA is TGTGCCAGCAGCCGAGGTACTGGGGGCAATCAGCCCCAGCATTTT.